A single sample is the source of the 2 T cell receptor beta chains below, sequenced in a study of CD8+CD57+ T cells in acquired aplastic anemia. It was genomic DNA that served as the template for profiling TCR beta VDJ and CDR3. One entry per CDR3 protein results from TCRdb running MiXCR on the reads. The sample has under 150,000 distinct CDR3 sequences; about 40% are singletons. Material: sorted CD4+, CD8+, or CD8+CD57+ T cells (not recorded which) from PBMCs. The receptors come from a human donor in good health, serving as a control.

This clonotype was counted ten times or more. This rearrangement joins TRBV18 to TRBJ2-7; TRBD1 matches 8 bases. J gave up 3 bases and V 3 bases, and 1 base lay outside the gene matches. The CDR3 has 13 residues. CDR1 and CDR2 from the germline V gene are KGHSH and LQKENI. The CDR3 DNA sequence: TGTGCCAGCTCACCGGGACAGGACTACGAGCAGTACTTC. Protein product: CASSPGQDYEQYF.

Comment on this clonotype: One junction end does not reproduce the germline sequence, and a read error may be involved. The CDR3, as DNA: TGTGCCCGCAGTGGCTCCGCCCGACCGAACACTGAAGCTTTCTTT. Protein sequence: CARSGSARPNTEAFF. This sequence joins TRBV2 and TRBJ1-1; D is ambiguous. Looked up from germline, CDR1 is SNHLY and CDR2 is FYNNEI. The CDR3 has 15 amino acids. Combining the CDR3 with reference TRBV2 and TRBJ1-1 gives the whole variable domain EPEVTQTPSHQVTQMGQEVILRCVPISNHLYFYWYRQILGQKVEFLVSFYNNEISEKSEIFDDQFSVERPDGSNFTLKIRSTKLEDSAMYFCARSGSARPNTEAFFGQGTRLTVV.